This T cell receptor (beta chain) was sequenced in a study of blood T cell repertoires in COVID-19. Overall study: Samples representing acute and convalescent COVID-19 were sourced from the United States, Italy and Spain. T cells, B-cell-depleted T cells, or PBMCs provided the cDNA or gDNA that served as material.

Sequencing was performed with immunoSEQ multiplex PCR; in TCRdb, only in-frame clones are kept and a portion is missing. The sample gives about 170,000 clones, roughly nine tenths of which show up once; around 1.2% is in the top ten. The CDR3 runs 15 residues. The specimen sequenced was PBMCs or T cells enriched from blood (not recorded which). V usage is TRBV21-1 and J usage is TRBJ2-7; whether TRBD1, the table's D call, matches the DNA was not checked. TRBV21-1 is a recognized pseudogene. The receptor comes from a human donor with acute COVID-19. The donor label of this sample is uncertain. CDR3 sequence: CASSKACQGPYEQYF. In DNA form, the CDR3 reads TGTGCCAGCAGCAAAGCTTGCCAGGGGCCCTACGAGCAGTACTTC.